Each of the 32 T cell receptor beta chains below was sequenced from the same sample in a study of T cells in Graves' hyperthyroidism and ophthalmopathy. The investigators amplified TCR beta CDR3 regions from RNA transcripts. A set of HTBI primers served as the primers for a first-round RT-PCR of the TCR CDR3. One entry per CDR3 protein results from TCRdb running MiXCR on the multiplex PCR reads. The sample contains about 520,000 distinct CDR3 sequences, less than 25% of which appear only once. The specimen was blood. These receptor sequences come from a man younger than 35 with Graves' hyperthyroidism.

This clonotype was counted ten times or more. The genes are TRBV6-1 and TRBJ2-4; TRBD1 matches 12 bases. This CDR3 spans 16 amino acids. V trimming: 11 bases; J trimming: 8 bases; junction bases outside the gene matches: 16. Germline loops: CDR1 MNHNS, CDR2 SASEGT. CDR3 bases: TGTGCCGGGGCGCTGGGACAGGGGGCTCCTGGTGACATTCAGTACTTC. Its protein is CAGALGQGAPGDIQYF.

In this sample, this clonotype turned up many times. The gene calls are TRBV30 and TRBJ2-7; D is possibly TRBD1 (6 bases). CDR3 length equals 15 residues. Trimming shortened V by 4 bases and J by 2 bases, and 18 bases separated the two germline ends. Germline CDR1 and CDR2: GTSNPN and SVGIG (reference sequence). The CDR3 sequence is CAWTTAQGDAYEQYF. CDR3 coding DNA: TGTGCCTGGACCACAGCACAGGGTGATGCCTACGAGCAGTACTTC.

This clonotype was found a few times. J is TRBJ2-6 and V is TRBV11-2, with D maybe TRBD1 (5 bases). Germline CDR1 reads SGHAT; CDR2 reads FQNNGV. The CDR3 covers 15 residues. V was cut by 6 bases and J by 0 bases, with 9 bases left in between. For the CDR3, the DNA is TGTGCCAGCAGTCAGGGATACTCTGGGGCCAACGTCCTGACTTTC. This codes for CASSQGYSGANVLTF.

This clonotype was detected many times. The CDR3 coding sequence is TGTGCCATCAGTGAGAACACAGGGGTTGGGCAGTACTTC. Translating gives CAISENTGVGQYF. The chain combines TRBV10-3 with TRBJ2-7, with 7 bases identical to TRBD1. The ends lost 2 bases at V and 9 bases at J; junction bases unmatched: 7. Germline-derived CDR1 and CDR2 are ENHRY and SYGVKD. The CDR3 spans 13 residues.

This chain joins TRBV28 and TRBJ2-7; D is perhaps TRBD2 (6 bases). Trimming removed 7 bases from V and 7 bases from J, with 20 bases in between. CDR1 MDHEN and CDR2 SYDVKM come from the germline V gene. The length of the CDR3 is 14 residues. The CDR3 bases are TGTGCCAGCACCTCAGGCGGGGCTCGTCGGGAGCAGTACTTC. Protein: CASTSGGARREQYF.

This clonotype has ten or more counts. This chain joins TRBV6-1 and TRBJ1-6, with 10 bases that match TRBD1. The CDR3 runs 16 residues. Germline-derived CDR1 and CDR2 are MNHNS and SASEGT. With 6 bases clipped from V and 10 bases from J, the junction kept 12 bases outside the gene matches. The CDR3 loop reads CASRMGQGMTGSPLHF. The CDR3 nucleotides are TGTGCCAGCAGGATGGGACAGGGGATGACAGGGTCACCCCTCCACTTT.

This clonotype was recorded at least ten times. The chain uses TRBV7-8 and TRBJ1-1, with D unclear. Per germline, CDR1 SGHVS and CDR2 FQNEAQ. The CDR3 consists of 11 residues. Trimming left V 5 bases short and J 4 bases short, with 5 bases between. CDR3 in amino acids: CASSPVTEAFF. The CDR3 nucleotides are TGTGCCAGCAGCCCAGTCACTGAAGCTTTCTTT.

On this clonotype: A much larger clonotype is one base distant, so this may be a read error. This chain joins TRBV9 and TRBJ1-2, with TRBD1 matching 7 bases. This CDR3 comprises 15 residues. Germline CDR1 SGDLS, CDR2 YYNGEE. The chain's CDR3 is CASTPKGGAGYGDTF. The DNA of the CDR3 is TGTGCCAGCACCCCAAAAGGGGGCGCGGGCTATGGCGACACCTTC. Based on the CDR3 plus reference TRBV9 and TRBJ1-2, the full variable domain is DSGVTQTPKHLITATGQRVTLRCSPRSGDLSVYWYQQSLDQGLQFLIQYYNGEERAKGNILERFSAQQFPDLHSELNLSSLELGDSALYFCASTPKGGAGYGDTFGSGTRLTVV.

The sample holds many counts of this clonotype. The J gene is TRBJ2-7, the V gene TRBV12-3 or TRBV12-4; 9 bases map to TRBD1. J gave up 3 bases and V 5 bases, and 5 bases lay outside the gene matches. This CDR3 is 14 amino acids long. DNA for the CDR3: TGTGCCAGCAGTCCCCGGGACAGGGTCTACGAGCAGTACTTC. Protein: CASSPRDRVYEQYF.

This clonotype was detected many times. The rearrangement links TRBV9 to TRBJ1-2; 7 bases map to TRBD1. The CDR3 loop spans 14 amino acids. CDR1 is SGDLS and CDR2 is YYNGEE in the germline V gene. The V and J ends lost 4 bases and 4 bases, in that order; junction bases with no gene match: 7. This chain's CDR3 is CASSRQGMGYGYTF. The CDR3 bases are TGTGCCAGCAGCAGACAGGGCATGGGCTATGGCTACACCTTC.

There are many counts of this clonotype. The chain joins TRBV5-1 to TRBJ2-7, with a tentative D call TRBD2 (5 bases). CDR1 and CDR2 (germline): SGHRS, YFSETQ. With 0 bases removed from V and 3 bases from J, the gap between germline ends came to 10 bases. This CDR3 has 14 residues. This CDR3 is CASSLAEGDYEQYF. In DNA, the CDR3 is TGCGCCAGCAGCTTGGCCGAGGGAGACTACGAGCAGTACTTC. The full variable domain, completed using reference TRBV5-1 and TRBJ2-7, is KAGVTQTPRYLIKTRGQQVTLSCSPISGHRSVSWYQQTPGQGLQFLFEYFSETQRNKGNFPGRFSGRQFSNSRSEMNVSTLELGDSALYLCASSLAEGDYEQYFGPGTRLTVT.

This clonotype has a count of ten or more. The rearrangement joins TRBV7-9 to TRBJ1-2, with TRBD1 matching over 7 bases. CDR1 is SEHNR and CDR2 is FQNEAQ in the germline V gene (reference sequence). The CDR3 is 15 residues long. Germline trimming cut 5 bases from V and 7 bases from J; bases unmatched to any gene: 13. The CDR3 bases are TGTGCCAGCAGCGGAGGGGGAGACAGGGTGTTTGGCTACACCTTC. Translation gives CASSGGGDRVFGYTF.

This clonotype occurred a few times. The chain has TRBV10-3 and TRBJ1-4; D perhaps matches TRBD1 (6 bases). Germline V CDR1 and CDR2: ENHRY, SYGVKD. Trimming shortened V by 6 bases and J by 0 bases, and 11 bases separated the two germline ends. This CDR3 has 15 amino acids. CDR3 residues: CAIRPDSATNEKLFF. Written as DNA, the CDR3 is TGTGCCATCAGGCCGGACAGTGCAACTAATGAAAAACTGTTTTTT.

The sample holds many counts of this clonotype. The chain couples TRBV9 to TRBJ2-7, with a possible D match to TRBD1 (6 bases). V was clipped by 4 bases and J by 0 bases, with 11 bases between them. This CDR3 contains 14 residues. Germline V gives CDR1 SGDLS, CDR2 YYNGEE. The CDR3 protein is CASSRGRGSYEQYF. CDR3 nucleotides: TGTGCCAGCAGCCGGGGCAGGGGCTCCTACGAGCAGTACTTC.

This clonotype turned up a few times. V and J are TRBV27 and TRBJ1-1; no clear D gene. Germline V gene data show CDR1 as MNHEY and CDR2 as SMNVEV (reference sequence). The CDR3 is 13 residues long. V shed 2 bases and J shed 7 bases, with 11 bases lying between them. CDR3 protein: CASSLVLEDEAFF. The CDR3 coding sequence is TGTGCCAGCAGTTTAGTTTTGGAGGATGAAGCTTTCTTT.

V usage is TRBV6-1 and J usage is TRBJ1-1, with TRBD1 matching over 11 bases. With V trimmed by 1 base and J by 6 bases, 10 bases remained unmatched. Looked up from germline, CDR1 is MNHNS and CDR2 is SASEGT. The CDR3 sequence is 17 residues long. CDR3 region: CASSEVPSDRGHSEAFF. The CDR3 DNA follows: TGTGCCAGCAGTGAAGTCCCATCGGACAGGGGGCATTCTGAAGCTTTCTTT.

This rearrangement joins TRBV11-2 to TRBJ1-3; D not certain. The CDR3 length is 15 residues. Trimming left V 5 bases short and J 6 bases short, with 17 bases between. The germline CDR1 and CDR2 sequences are SGHAT and FQNNGV. The CDR3 loop is CASSPVKGRENTIYF. As DNA, the CDR3 is TGTGCCAGCAGCCCGGTTAAAGGAAGAGAAAACACCATATATTTT.

In its sample, this clonotype was seen many times. V usage is TRBV12-3 or TRBV12-4 and J usage is TRBJ1-1; 7 bases are a match to TRBD1. V shed 6 bases and J 4 bases; nucleotides not matched to a gene: 5. There are 13 residues in the CDR3. The CDR3 reads CASSSGQFTEAFF. DNA of the CDR3: TGTGCCAGCAGCTCGGGACAGTTCACTGAAGCTTTCTTT.

The rearrangement joins TRBV7-9 to TRBJ2-5; no clear D gene. The CDR3 length is 14 residues. CDR1 is SEHNR, CDR2 FQNEAQ, per germline (reference sequence). V was shortened by 0 bases and J by 0 bases, with 5 bases between the two germline ends. The CDR3 region has the DNA TGTGCCAGCAGCTTAGCGTGGGACCAAGAGACCCAGTACTTC. Translation: CASSLAWDQETQYF.

Ten or more counts support this clonotype. The chain links TRBV6-1 to TRBJ1-1; D is possibly TRBD1 (5 bases). Germline CDR1 MNHNS, CDR2 SASEGT. CDR3 length: 14 amino acids. V was cut by 6 bases and J by 4 bases, with 15 bases left in between. For the CDR3, the DNA is TGTGCCAGCAGCGCCCCCGGCAGGGCCACTGAAGCTTTCTTT. This gives the protein CASSAPGRATEAFF.

The table lists this clonotype with many counts. The CDR3, as DNA: TGTGCCACCAGCAGAGCCCCTAGCGTCGGGGAGCTGTTTTTT. Amino acid sequence: CATSRAPSVGELFF. The rearrangement joins TRBV15 to TRBJ2-2, with D perhaps TRBD2 (6 bases). Trimming stripped 1 base from V and 7 bases from J, with 10 bases between. The germline V gene has CDR1 LNHNV and CDR2 YYDKDF (reference sequence). This CDR3 contains 14 residues.

This CDR3 reads CATGTAYSNQPQHF. The CDR3 region has the DNA TGTGCCACGGGGACAGCTTATAGCAATCAGCCCCAGCATTTT. The chain couples TRBV24-1 to TRBJ1-5; 7 bases are shared with TRBD1. There are 14 residues in the CDR3. Trimming cost V 10 bases and J 0 bases; bases outside gene matches: 5. The germline gives CDR1 KGHDR, CDR2 SFDVKD.

In its sample, this clonotype was seen a few times. The chain's CDR3 is CATSRERAGKGHEQYF. CDR3 in DNA: TGTGCCACCAGCAGAGAAAGGGCAGGGAAAGGCCACGAGCAGTACTTC. The chain couples TRBV15 to TRBJ2-7, with D possibly being TRBD1 (5 bases). CDR3 length: 16 residues. Germline V gene data show CDR1 as LNHNV and CDR2 as YYDKDF (reference sequence). The V end was cut by 0 bases, the J end by 5 bases, with 17 bases between.

As DNA, the CDR3 is TGTGCCAGCACCCTGACAGGGCCCGATGAAAAACTGTTTTTT. Protein sequence: CASTLTGPDEKLFF. V is TRBV6-1 and J is TRBJ1-4; TRBD1 agrees at 7 bases. Per germline, CDR1 MNHNS and CDR2 SASEGT. V lost 7 bases, J lost 6 bases, and 8 bases stayed unmatched. The CDR3 loop spans 14 amino acids.

V gene TRBV4-2 combines with J gene TRBJ2-7, with a weak D call TRBD1 (6 bases). CDR1 and CDR2 (germline): LGHNA, YNFKEQ. Trimming shortened V by 8 bases and J by 5 bases, and 16 bases separated the two germline ends. The CDR3 consists of 13 residues. CDR3 in DNA: TGTGCCAGCGCGGGCTCAGGGGACCACGAGCAGTACTTC. Its translation: CASAGSGDHEQYF.

The chain is built from TRBV28 and TRBJ1-2; unclear D gene. The V gene's germline CDR1 is MDHEN and CDR2 SYDVKM. This CDR3 comprises 15 residues. V was cut by 6 bases and J by 1 base, with 15 bases left in between. The CDR3, as DNA: TGTGCCAGCAGCCCCGGAGCTATTCTTAACTATGGCTACACCTTC. Translating gives CASSPGAILNYGYTF.

This clonotype occurred a few times. This chain connects TRBV19 to TRBJ1-5; D is undetermined. In germline, CDR1 is LNHDA, CDR2 SQIVND (reference sequence). V lost 7 bases and J 7 bases, leaving 17 bases between the germline ends. CDR3 length equals 14 residues. The CDR3 spells CASICTRAGQPQHF. The CDR3 DNA reads as TGTGCCAGTATCTGCACTAGGGCGGGGCAGCCCCAGCATTTT.

In its sample, this clonotype was seen many times. The chain has TRBV12-3 or TRBV12-4 and TRBJ1-2; D call uncertain. V lost 6 bases and J 4 bases, leaving 12 bases between the germline ends. The CDR3 extends over 13 amino acids. CDR3 sequence: CASSTGRSYGYTF. For the CDR3, the DNA is TGTGCCAGCAGCACCGGACGGAGCTATGGCTACACCTTC.

This clonotype has ten or more counts. This chain's CDR3 is CASSSHLNTEAFF. DNA of the CDR3: TGTGCCAGCAGTTCACATTTGAACACTGAAGCTTTCTTT. The V and J genes are TRBV6-5 and TRBJ1-1; no firm D call. V gave up 4 bases and J gave up 0 bases, with 6 bases separating them. CDR3 size: 13 residues. Germline-derived CDR1 and CDR2 are MNHEY and SVGAGI.

This clonotype was detected only a few times. This may be a read error, as it is one base from a much larger clone. Given the absence of the conserved phenylalanine or tryptophan at the CDR3 end, a read error is likely. The DNA for the CDR3 is TGTGCCATCAGTCCACAGGGGTTGAACACTGAAGCTTTCTCT. Translation gives CAISPQGLNTEAFS. V usage is TRBV10-3 and J usage is TRBJ1-1; 7 bases are shared with TRBD1. The CDR3 consists of 14 residues. Trimming took 5 bases from V and 0 from J; bases not matched to a gene: 3. Germline V gene data show CDR1 as ENHRY and CDR2 as SYGVKD.

This clonotype has ten or more counts. The V and J genes are TRBV6-1 and TRBJ2-7; possible D gene TRBD1, 6 bases. The CDR3 extends over 16 amino acids. Germline V gene data show CDR1 as MNHNS and CDR2 as SASEGT. V was cut by 6 bases and J by 3 bases, with 21 bases left in between. CDR3 DNA sequence: TGTGCCAGCAGACTCTTTGACACGGGACAACTCTACGAGCAGTACTTC. Protein sequence: CASRLFDTGQLYEQYF.

This clonotype was picked up a small number of times. This chain uses TRBV7-9 with TRBJ2-5; D may be TRBD1 (6 bases). This CDR3 is built from 16 residues. The germline gives CDR1 SEHNR, CDR2 FQNEAQ (reference sequence). V was cut by 1 base and J by 5 bases, with 17 bases left in between. CDR3 region: CASSLGGAGAEETQYF. The CDR3 DNA sequence: TGTGCCAGCAGCTTAGGAGGGGCAGGGGCCGAGGAGACCCAGTACTTC.